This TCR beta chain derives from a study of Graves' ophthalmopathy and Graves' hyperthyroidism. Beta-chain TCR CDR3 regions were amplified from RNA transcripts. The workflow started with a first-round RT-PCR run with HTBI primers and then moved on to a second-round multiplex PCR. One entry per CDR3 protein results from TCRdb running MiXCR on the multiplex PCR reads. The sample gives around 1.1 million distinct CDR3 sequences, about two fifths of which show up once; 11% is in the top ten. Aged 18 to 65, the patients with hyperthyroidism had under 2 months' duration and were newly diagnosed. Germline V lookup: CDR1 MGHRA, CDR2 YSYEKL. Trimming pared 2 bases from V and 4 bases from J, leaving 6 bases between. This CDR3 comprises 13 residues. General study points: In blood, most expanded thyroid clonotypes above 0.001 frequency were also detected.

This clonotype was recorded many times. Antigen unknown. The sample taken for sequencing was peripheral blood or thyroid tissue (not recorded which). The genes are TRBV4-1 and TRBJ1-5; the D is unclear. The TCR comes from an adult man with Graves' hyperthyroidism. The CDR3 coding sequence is TGCGCCAGCAGCCAATTGCGAAATCAGCCCCAGCATTTT. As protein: CASSQLRNQPQHF.